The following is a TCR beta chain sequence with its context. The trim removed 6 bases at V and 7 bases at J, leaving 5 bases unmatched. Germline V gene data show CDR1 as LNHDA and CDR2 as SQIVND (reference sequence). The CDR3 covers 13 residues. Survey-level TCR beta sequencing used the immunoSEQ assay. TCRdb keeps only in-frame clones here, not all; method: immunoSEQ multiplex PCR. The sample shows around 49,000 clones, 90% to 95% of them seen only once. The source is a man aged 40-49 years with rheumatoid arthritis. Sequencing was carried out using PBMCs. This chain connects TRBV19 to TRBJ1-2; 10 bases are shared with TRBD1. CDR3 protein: CASRGQGTSGYTF. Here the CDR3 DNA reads TGTGCCAGTAGGGGACAGGGGACTTCTGGCTACACCTTC.